This TCR beta chain came from a study of shared clonotypes between healthy human individuals. The data were produced by immunoSEQ multiplex PCR, yet TCRdb's version contains in-frame clones alone and is incomplete. This sample has about 800,000 clones, with about 96% found just once. Naive CD8 isolation took CD45RO-negative cells positively selected for CCR7 and excluded terminally differentiated effector memory CD45RA+ cells. The CDR3 covers 18 residues. J lost 1 base, V lost 5 bases, and 10 bases had no gene match. Germline values: CDR1 PRHDT, CDR2 FYEKMQ (reference sequence). This receptor was taken from a man aged 25 to 40 in good health. The specimen was naive CD8+ T cells sorted from blood. This chain uses TRBV13 with TRBJ2-7; TRBD2 aligns across 14 bases. CDR3 sequence (DNA): TGTGCCAGCAGCGCGTCGACTAGCGGGAGGGCCTGGTCCTACGAGCAGTACTTC. Translation: CASSASTSGRAWSYEQYF.